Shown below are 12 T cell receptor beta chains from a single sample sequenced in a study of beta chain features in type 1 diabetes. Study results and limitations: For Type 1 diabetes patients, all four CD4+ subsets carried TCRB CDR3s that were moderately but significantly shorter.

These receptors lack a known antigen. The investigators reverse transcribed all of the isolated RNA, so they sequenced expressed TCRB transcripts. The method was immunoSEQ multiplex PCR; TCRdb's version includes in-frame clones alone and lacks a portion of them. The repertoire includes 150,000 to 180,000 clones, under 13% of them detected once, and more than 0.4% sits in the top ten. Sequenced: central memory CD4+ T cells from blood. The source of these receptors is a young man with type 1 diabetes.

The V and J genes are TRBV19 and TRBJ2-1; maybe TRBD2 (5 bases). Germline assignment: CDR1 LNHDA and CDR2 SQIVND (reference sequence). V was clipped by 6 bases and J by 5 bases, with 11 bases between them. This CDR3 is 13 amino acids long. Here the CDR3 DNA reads TGTGCCAGTAGATTAGGACTGGACAATGAGCAGTTCTTC. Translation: CASRLGLDNEQFF.

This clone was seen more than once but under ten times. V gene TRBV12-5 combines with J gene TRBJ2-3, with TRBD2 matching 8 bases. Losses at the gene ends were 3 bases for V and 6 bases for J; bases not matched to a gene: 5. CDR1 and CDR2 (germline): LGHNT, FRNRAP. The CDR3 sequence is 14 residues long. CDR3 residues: CASGFGASGDTQYF. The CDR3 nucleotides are TGTGCTAGTGGTTTCGGGGCTAGCGGGGATACGCAGTATTTT.

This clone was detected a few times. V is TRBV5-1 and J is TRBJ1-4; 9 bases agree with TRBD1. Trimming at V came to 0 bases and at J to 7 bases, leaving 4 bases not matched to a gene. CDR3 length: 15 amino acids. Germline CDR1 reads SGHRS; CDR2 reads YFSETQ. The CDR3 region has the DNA TGCGCCAGCAGCTTGGCACAGGGGGCAGCTGAAAAACTGTTTTTT. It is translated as CASSLAQGAAEKLFF.

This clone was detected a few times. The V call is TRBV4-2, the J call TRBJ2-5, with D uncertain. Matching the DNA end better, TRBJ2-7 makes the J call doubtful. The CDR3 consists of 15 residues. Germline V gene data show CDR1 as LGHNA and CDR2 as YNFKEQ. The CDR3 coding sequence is TGTGCCAGCAGCCAAGAGCCAGGATCAAAGTCCGAGCAGTACTTC. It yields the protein CASSQEPGSKSEQYF.

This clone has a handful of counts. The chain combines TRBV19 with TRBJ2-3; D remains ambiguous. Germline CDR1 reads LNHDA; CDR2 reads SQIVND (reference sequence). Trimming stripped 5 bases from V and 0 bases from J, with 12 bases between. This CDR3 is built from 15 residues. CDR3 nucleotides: TGTGCCAGTAGTTCCCGATGGGCCAGCACAGATACGCAGTATTTT. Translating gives CASSSRWASTDTQYF.

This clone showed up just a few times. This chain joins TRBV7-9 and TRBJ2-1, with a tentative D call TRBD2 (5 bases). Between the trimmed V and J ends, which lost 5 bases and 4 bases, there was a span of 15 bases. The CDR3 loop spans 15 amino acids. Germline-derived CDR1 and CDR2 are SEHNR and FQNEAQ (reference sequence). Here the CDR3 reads CASSKPPAAYNEQFF. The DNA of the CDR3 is TGTGCCAGCAGCAAACCCCCAGCGGCTTACAATGAGCAGTTCTTC.

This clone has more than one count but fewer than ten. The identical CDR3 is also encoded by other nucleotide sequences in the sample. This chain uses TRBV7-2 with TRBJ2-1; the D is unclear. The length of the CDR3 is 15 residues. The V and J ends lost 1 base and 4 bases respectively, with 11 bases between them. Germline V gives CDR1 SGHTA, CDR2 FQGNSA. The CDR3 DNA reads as TGTGCCAGCAGCTTAGGTTCTGGCAGTTACAATGAGCAGTTCTTC. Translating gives CASSLGSGSYNEQFF.

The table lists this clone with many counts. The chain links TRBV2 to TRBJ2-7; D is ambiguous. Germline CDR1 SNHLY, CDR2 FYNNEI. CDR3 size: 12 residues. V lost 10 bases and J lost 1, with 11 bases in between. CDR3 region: CATSLQSYEQYF. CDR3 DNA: TGTGCCACCAGCTTGCAGTCCTACGAGCAGTACTTC. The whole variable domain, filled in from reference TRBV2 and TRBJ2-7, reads EPEVTQTPSHQVTQMGQEVILRCVPISNHLYFYWYRQILGQKVEFLVSFYNNEISEKSEIFDDQFSVERPDGSNFTLKIRSTKLEDSAMYFCATSLQSYEQYFGPGTRLTVT.

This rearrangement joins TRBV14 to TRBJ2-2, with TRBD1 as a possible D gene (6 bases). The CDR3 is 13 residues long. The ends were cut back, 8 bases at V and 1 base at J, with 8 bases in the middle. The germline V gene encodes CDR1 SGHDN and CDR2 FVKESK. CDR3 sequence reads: CASGQLNTGELFF. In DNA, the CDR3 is TGTGCCAGCGGACAGCTGAACACCGGGGAGCTGTTTTTT.

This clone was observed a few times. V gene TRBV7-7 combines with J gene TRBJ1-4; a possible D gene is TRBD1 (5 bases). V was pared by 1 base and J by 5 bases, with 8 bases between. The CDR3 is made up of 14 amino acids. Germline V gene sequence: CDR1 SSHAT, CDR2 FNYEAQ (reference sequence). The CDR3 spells CASSLGRGNEKLFF. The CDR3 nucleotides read TGTGCCAGCAGCTTAGGACGGGGGAATGAAAAACTGTTTTTT.

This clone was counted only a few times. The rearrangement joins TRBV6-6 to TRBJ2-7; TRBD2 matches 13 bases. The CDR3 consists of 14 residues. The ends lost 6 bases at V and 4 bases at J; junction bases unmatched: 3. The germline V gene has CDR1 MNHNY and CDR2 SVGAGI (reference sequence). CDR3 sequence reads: CASRSTSGGYEQYF. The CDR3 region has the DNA TGTGCCAGCAGGTCGACTAGCGGGGGGTACGAGCAGTACTTC.

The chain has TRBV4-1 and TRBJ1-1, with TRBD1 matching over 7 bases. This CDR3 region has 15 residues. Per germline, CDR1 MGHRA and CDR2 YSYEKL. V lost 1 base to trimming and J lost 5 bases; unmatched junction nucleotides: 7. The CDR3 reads CASSQGQGWNTEAFF. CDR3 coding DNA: TGCGCCAGCAGCCAAGGACAGGGCTGGAATACTGAAGCTTTCTTT.